The TCR beta chain under discussion was sequenced for a study of blood T cell repertoires in COVID-19. Study information: Researchers got acute and convalescent COVID-19 samples from the United States, Italy and Spain. PBMCs, B-cell-depleted T cells, or T cells provided the cDNA or gDNA that made up the material.

Source study methods: Estimated nucleated cell counts came from reference gene primer amplification. TCRdb's copy holds only in-frame clones and misses some; the assay was immunoSEQ multiplex PCR. The V and J calls and clone size are taken from that table; D and trimming were inferred from the DNA. This table has some 150,000 clones, about 83% appearing once. V gave up 5 bases and J gave up 7 bases; unmatched junction bases: 5. This CDR3 is 13 amino acids long. Germline CDR1 SEHNR, CDR2 FQNEAQ (reference sequence). Source material: peripheral blood. This TCR derives from a woman aged 45-60 years with active or convalescent COVID-19. The chain joins TRBV7-9 to TRBJ2-1; 7 bases are a match to TRBD2. CDR3 coding DNA: TGTGCCAGCAGCCGGACTAGTGGGAATGAGCAGTTCTTC. Translated, it gives CASSRTSGNEQFF.